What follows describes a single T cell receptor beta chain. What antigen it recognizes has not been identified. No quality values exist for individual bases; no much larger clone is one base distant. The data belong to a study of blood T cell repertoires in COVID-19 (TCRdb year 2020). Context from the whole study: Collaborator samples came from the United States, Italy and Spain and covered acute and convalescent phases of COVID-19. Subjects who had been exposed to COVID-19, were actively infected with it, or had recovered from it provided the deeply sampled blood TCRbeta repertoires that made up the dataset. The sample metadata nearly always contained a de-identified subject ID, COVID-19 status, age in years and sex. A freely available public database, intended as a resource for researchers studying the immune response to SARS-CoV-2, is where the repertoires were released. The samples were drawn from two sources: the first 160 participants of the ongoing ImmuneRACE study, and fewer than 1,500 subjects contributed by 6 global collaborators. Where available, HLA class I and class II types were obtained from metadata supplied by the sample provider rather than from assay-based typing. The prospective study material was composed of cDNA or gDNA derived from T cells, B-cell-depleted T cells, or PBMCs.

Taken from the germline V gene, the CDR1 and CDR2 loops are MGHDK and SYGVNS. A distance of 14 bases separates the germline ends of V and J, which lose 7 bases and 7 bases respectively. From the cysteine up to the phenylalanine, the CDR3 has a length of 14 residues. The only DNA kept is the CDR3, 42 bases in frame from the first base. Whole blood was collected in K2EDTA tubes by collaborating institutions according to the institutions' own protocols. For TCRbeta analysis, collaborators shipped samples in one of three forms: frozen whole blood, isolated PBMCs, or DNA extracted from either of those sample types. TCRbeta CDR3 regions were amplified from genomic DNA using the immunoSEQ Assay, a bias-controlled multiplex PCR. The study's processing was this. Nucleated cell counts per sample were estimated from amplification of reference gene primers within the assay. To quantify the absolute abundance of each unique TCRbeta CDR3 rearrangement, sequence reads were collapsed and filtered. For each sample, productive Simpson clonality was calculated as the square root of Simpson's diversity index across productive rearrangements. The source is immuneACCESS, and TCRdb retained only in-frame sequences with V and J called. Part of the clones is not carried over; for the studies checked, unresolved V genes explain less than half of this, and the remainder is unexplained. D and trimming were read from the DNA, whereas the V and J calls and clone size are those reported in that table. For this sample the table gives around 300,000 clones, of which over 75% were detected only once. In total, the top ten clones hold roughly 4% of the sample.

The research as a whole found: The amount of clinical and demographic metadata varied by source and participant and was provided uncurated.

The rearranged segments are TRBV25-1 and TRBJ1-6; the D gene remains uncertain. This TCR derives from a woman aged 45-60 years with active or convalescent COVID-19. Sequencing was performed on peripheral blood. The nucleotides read TGTGCCAGCATGAATGCAGTGAGGAATTCACCCCTCCACTTT. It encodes CASMNAVRNSPLHF.